These 2 T cell receptor beta chains originate from one sample sequenced in a study of control samples from healthy donors and cancer patients. The table came from immunoSEQ multiplex PCR; TCRdb's copy has only in-frame clones and leaves some out. The table includes about 120,000 clones, 80% to 95% detected once. Specimen: blood. These receptor sequences come from a young woman in good health.

There are a few counts of this clone. The rearrangement uses TRBV30 and TRBJ2-1, with 8 bases fitting TRBD1. Germline CDR1 reads GTSNPN; CDR2 reads SVGIG (reference sequence). V lost 2 bases and J lost 3; bases outside the gene matches: 3. The CDR3 extends over 14 amino acids. The CDR3 protein is CAWSSGGGYNEQFF. CDR3 DNA: TGTGCCTGGAGTTCAGGGGGCGGCTACAATGAGCAGTTCTTC.

The chain uses TRBV19 and TRBJ2-7, with unresolved D. The CDR3 runs 13 residues. V lost 5 bases and J 2 bases, leaving 10 bases between the germline ends. Germline-derived CDR1 and CDR2 are LNHDA and SQIVND (reference sequence). In DNA, the CDR3 is TGTGCCAGTAGTGCTACCCTTCCCTACGAGCAGTACTTC. Protein: CASSATLPYEQYF.